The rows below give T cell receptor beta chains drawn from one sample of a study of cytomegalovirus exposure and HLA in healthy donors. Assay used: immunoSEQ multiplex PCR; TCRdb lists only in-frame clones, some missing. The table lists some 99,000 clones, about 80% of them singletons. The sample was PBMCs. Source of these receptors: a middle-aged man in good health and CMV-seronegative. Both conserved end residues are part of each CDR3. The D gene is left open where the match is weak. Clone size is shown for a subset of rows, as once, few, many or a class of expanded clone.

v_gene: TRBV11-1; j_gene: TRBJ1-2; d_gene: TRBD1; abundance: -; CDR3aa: CASSHSPPQGARADGYTF; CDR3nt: TGTGCCAGCAGCCACTCCCCACCGCAGGGGGCGCGCGCGGACGGCTACACCTTC
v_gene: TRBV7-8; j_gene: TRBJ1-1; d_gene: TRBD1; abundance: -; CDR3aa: CASSWGQGAGEAFF; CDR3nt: TGTGCCAGCAGCTGGGGGCAGGGGGCAGGCGAAGCTTTCTTT
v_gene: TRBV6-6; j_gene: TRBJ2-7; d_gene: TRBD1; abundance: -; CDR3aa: CASSYSGTGITYEQYF; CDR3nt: TGTGCCAGCAGTTACTCGGGGACAGGGATCACCTACGAGCAGTACTTC
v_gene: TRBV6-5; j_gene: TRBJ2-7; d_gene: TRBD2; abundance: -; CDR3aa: CASSRGTSGGYEQYF; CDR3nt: TGTGCCAGCAGTCGGGGGACTAGCGGGGGCTACGAGCAGTACTTC
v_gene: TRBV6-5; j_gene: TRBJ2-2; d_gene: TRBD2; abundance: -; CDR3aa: CASSREDTNTGELFF; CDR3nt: TGTGCCAGCAGTCGGGAGGATACTAACACCGGGGAGCTGTTTTTT
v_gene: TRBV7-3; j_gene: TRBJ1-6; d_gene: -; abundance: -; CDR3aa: CASSLGLNSPLHF; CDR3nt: TGTGCCAGCAGCCTCGGACTGAATTCACCCCTCCACTTT
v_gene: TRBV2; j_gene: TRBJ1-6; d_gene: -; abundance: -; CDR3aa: CASSGQGSANSPLHF; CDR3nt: TGTGCCAGCAGTGGTCAGGGGTCGGCCAATTCACCCCTCCACTTT
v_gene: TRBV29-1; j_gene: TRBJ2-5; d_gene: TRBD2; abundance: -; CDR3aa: CSVTSGIQETQYF; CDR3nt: TGCAGCGTGACTAGCGGGATCCAAGAGACCCAGTACTTC
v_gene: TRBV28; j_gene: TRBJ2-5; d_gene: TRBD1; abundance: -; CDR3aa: CASSFKGQDKETQYF; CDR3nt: TGTGCCAGCAGTTTTAAAGGACAGGATAAAGAGACCCAGTACTTC
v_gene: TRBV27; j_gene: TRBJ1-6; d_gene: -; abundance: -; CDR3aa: CASSSGLGSPLHF; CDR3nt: TGTGCCAGCAGTTCAGGACTGGGGTCACCCCTCCACTTT
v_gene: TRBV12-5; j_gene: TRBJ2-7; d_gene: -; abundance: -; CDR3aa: CASAAEPGFEQYF; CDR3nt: TGTGCTAGTGCCGCGGAACCAGGGTTCGAGCAGTACTTC
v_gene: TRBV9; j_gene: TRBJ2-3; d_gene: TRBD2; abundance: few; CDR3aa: CASSVGSGGGTSTDTQYF; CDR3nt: TGTGCCAGCAGCGTAGGTAGCGGGGGGGGAACTAGCACAGATACGCAGTATTTT
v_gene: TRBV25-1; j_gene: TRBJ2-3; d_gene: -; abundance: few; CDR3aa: CASSESWAAGNLDTQYF; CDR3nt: TGTGCCAGCAGTGAATCATGGGCAGCGGGTAATTTAGATACGCAGTATTTT
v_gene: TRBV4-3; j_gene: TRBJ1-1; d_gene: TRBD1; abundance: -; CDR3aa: CASSQGQAGRRTEAFF; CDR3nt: TGCGCCAGCAGCCAGGGACAGGCTGGGAGAAGGACTGAAGCTTTCTTT
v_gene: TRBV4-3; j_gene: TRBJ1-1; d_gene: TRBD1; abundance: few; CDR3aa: CASSRRQGLINTEAFF; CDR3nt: TGCGCCAGCAGCCGACGACAGGGTTTAATCAACACTGAAGCTTTCTTT
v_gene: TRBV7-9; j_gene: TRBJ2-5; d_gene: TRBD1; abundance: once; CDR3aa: CASRNPGTGYQETRYF; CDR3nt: TGTGCCAGCAGGAACCCCGGGACAGGGTACCAAGAGACCCGGTACTTC
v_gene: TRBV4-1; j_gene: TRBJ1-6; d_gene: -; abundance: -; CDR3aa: CASSQDKWRPLHF; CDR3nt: TGCGCCAGCAGCCAAGACAAGTGGCGGCCCCTCCACTTT
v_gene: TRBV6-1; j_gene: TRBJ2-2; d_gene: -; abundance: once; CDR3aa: CASSPRGVNTGELFF; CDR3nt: TGTGCCAGCAGTCCCAGGGGGGTTAACACCGGGGAGCTGTTTTTT
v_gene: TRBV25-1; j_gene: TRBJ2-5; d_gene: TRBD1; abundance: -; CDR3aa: CASSDGTGGWETQYF; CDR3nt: TGTGCCAGCAGTGATGGGACAGGGGGCTGGGAGACCCAGTACTTC
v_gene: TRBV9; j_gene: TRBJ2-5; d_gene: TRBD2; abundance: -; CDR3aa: CASSFGGGWETQYF; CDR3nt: TGTGCCAGCAGCTTTGGGGGGGGGTGGGAGACCCAGTACTTC
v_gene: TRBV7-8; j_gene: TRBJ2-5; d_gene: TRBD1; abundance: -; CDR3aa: CASTPTGEFQETQYF; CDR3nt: TGTGCCAGCACCCCGACAGGGGAGTTCCAAGAGACCCAGTACTTC
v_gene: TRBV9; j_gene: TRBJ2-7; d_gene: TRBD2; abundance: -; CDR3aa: CASSVASGGPYEQYF; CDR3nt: TGTGCCAGCAGCGTTGCTAGCGGGGGCCCCTACGAGCAGTACTTC
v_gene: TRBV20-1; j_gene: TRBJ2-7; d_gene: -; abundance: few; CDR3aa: CSASNYEQYF; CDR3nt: TGCAGTGCTAGCAACTACGAGCAGTACTTC
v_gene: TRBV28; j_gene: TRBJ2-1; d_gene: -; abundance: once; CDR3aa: CASSLKAAINEQFF; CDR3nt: TGTGCCAGCAGTTTAAAAGCGGCAATAAATGAGCAGTTCTTC
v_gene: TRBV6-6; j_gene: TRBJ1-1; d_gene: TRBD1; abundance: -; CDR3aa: CASRGGGPEGIRAFF; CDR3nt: TGTGCCAGCAGAGGAGGGGGCCCCGAGGGGATACGAGCTTTCTTT
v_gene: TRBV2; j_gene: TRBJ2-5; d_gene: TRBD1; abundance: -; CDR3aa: CASTATGGPFEETQYF; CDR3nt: TGTGCCAGCACGGCGACAGGGGGCCCTTTTGAAGAGACCCAGTACTTC
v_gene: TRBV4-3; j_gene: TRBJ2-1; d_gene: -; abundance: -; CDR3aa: CASSPPGGSGGRVWEQFF; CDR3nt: TGCGCCAGCAGCCCCCCCGGGGGGTCAGGGGGCAGGGTATGGGAGCAGTTCTTC
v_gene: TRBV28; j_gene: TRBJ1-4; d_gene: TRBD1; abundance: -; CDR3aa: CASSFPGLSGRGEATNEKLFF; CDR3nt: TGTGCCAGCAGTTTCCCTGGCCTCTCGGGCAGGGGGGAAGCAACTAATGAAAAACTGTTTTTT
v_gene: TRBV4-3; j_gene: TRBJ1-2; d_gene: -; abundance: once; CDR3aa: CASSQDWAATYGYTF; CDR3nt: TGCGCCAGCAGCCAAGATTGGGCAGCAACCTATGGCTACACCTTC
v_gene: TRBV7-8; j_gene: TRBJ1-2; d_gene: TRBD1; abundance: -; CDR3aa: CASSLVGTGYGYTF; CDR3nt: TGTGCCAGCAGCTTAGTTGGGACAGGCTATGGCTACACCTTC
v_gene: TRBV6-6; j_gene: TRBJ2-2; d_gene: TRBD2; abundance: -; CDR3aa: CASTTSVDTGELFF; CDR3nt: TGTGCCAGCACAACTAGCGTCGACACCGGGGAGCTGTTTTTT
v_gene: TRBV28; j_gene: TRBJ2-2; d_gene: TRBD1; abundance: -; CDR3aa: CASTGGAYTGELFF; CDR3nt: TGTGCCAGCACAGGGGGCGCCTACACCGGGGAGCTGTTTTTT
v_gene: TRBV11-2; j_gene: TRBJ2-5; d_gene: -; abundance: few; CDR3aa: CASSLRVLPQETQYF; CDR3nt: TGTGCCAGCAGCCTACGGGTCCTACCTCAAGAGACCCAGTACTTC
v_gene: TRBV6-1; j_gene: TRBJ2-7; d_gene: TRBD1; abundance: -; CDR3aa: CASSHRDRGYEQYF; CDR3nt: TGTGCCAGCTCACACCGAGACAGGGGTTACGAGCAGTACTTC
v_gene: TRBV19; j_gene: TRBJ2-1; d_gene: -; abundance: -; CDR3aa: CASSSVHHNEQFF; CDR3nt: TGTGCCAGTAGTTCGGTCCACCACAATGAGCAGTTCTTC
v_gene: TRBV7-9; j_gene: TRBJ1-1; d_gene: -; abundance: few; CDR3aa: CSSSLWNTEAFF; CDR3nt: TGTTCCAGCAGCCTCTGGAACACTGAAGCTTTCTTT
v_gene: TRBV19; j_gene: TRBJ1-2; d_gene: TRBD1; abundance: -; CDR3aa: CASSIGVDGQGGYTF; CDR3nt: TGTGCCAGTAGTATAGGTGTCGATGGACAGGGTGGCTACACCTTC
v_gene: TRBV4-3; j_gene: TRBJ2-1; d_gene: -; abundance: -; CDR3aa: CASSITGLYNEQFF; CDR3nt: TGCGCCAGCAGCATAACGGGACTCTACAATGAGCAGTTCTTC